This T cell receptor (beta chain) was found in a study of T cells after yellow fever vaccination. On the study more broadly: Low-cell-number fractions underwent preparation using SMART-Seq v4 Ultra Low Input.

This clonotype has at least ten counts. Antigen: not known. From the 5' RACE reads, TCRdb called clonotypes with MiXCR, one entry per CDR3 protein. This table holds hundreds of thousands of distinct CDR3 sequences, around 20% found once. The CDR3 has 15 amino acids. CDR1 is LNHDA and CDR2 is SQIVND in the germline V gene (reference sequence). J was trimmed by 8 bases and V by 3 bases; bases with no gene match: 8. General observations from the study: Booster samples showed a return of most primary-vaccination clones (approximately 96% CD4, 88% CD8). It was a weaker secondary response, yet one that peaked faster, at day 5 versus 15. Few clonotypes appeared in both CD4 and CD8 compartments.

This chain joins TRBV19 and TRBJ2-1; TRBD2 matches 9 bases. The TCR originated in a man aged 18-30 years who received the YFV17D yellow fever vaccine. Sequencing used PBMCs, obtained before the yellow fever booster vaccination. The CDR3 sequence: CASSIRRGGRDEQFF. DNA for the CDR3: TGTGCCAGTAGTATCAGGCGGGGGGGCAGGGATGAGCAGTTCTTC.